The 24 T cell receptor beta chains presented below share a single source sample, sequenced in a study of cytomegalovirus exposure and HLA in healthy donors. PCR involved 60 Vbeta and 13 Jbeta primers. Libraries were prepared by immunoSEQ multiplex PCR; TCRdb keeps only in-frame clonotypes and omits some of them. The top ten hold about 0.45% of the sample, which has 200,000 to 250,000 clones, about 77% seen once. The sequenced sample was PBMCs. Receptors were obtained from a boy between 10 and 17 years old in good health and CMV-seronegative.

This chain uses TRBV19 with TRBJ2-2, with a possible D match to TRBD2 (6 bases). The CDR3 loop spans 17 amino acids. Trimming stripped 4 bases from V and 3 bases from J, with 18 bases between. CDR1 and CDR2 from the germline V gene are LNHDA and SQIVND (reference sequence). In DNA form, the CDR3 reads TGTGCCAGTAGTACCGCTTCCGGGACTGGCTACACCGGGGAGCTGTTTTTT. Translation gives CASSTASGTGYTGELFF.

This chain joins TRBV21-1 and TRBJ1-5; the D call in the table, TRBD1, was not verified against the DNA. TRBV21-1 is shown as a pseudogene. This CDR3 is built from 16 residues. The CDR3 loop is CASSKRYRGSNQPQHF. The CDR3 nucleotides are TGTGCCAGCAGCAAACGATACAGGGGAAGCAATCAGCCCCAGCATTTT.

The chain employs TRBV5-1 and TRBJ2-3; 8 bases map to TRBD2. The ends lost 0 bases at V and 4 bases at J; junction bases unmatched: 10. CDR1 is SGHRS, CDR2 YFSETQ, per germline. The CDR3 loop spans 17 amino acids. CDR3 sequence (DNA): TGCGCCAGCAGCTTGGCCGATTCGAGCGGGGGCGCAGATACGCAGTATTTT. Amino acid sequence: CASSLADSSGGADTQYF.

The chain employs TRBV7-6 and TRBJ1-6; a weak D match, TRBD1 (6 bases). The ends were cut back, 2 bases at V and 9 bases at J, with 8 bases in the middle. This CDR3 is 13 amino acids long. Germline values: CDR1 SGHVS, CDR2 FNYEAQ. The CDR3 region has the DNA TGTGCCAGCAGCTTACAGGGGAGTTCACCCCTCCACTTT. Amino acids: CASSLQGSSPLHF.

V is TRBV5-4 and J is TRBJ2-5; D ambiguous. Germline assignment: CDR1 SGHNT and CDR2 YYREEE (reference sequence). The CDR3 is 14 amino acids. With 4 bases removed from V and 5 bases from J, the gap between germline ends came to 15 bases. This chain's CDR3 is CASSLGVSKETQYF. Here the CDR3 DNA reads TGTGCCAGCAGCCTAGGTGTCAGCAAGGAGACCCAGTACTTC.

The rearrangement links TRBV10-1 to TRBJ2-3; a weak D match, TRBD2 (6 bases). The germline V gene encodes CDR1 WNHNN and CDR2 SYGVQD (reference sequence). The CDR3 totals 16 residues. The V end was cut by 0 bases, the J end by 0 bases, with 10 bases between. The CDR3 spells CASSESIAVSTDTQYF. CDR3 bases: TGCGCCAGCAGTGAGTCGATAGCGGTTAGCACAGATACGCAGTATTTT.

The chain links TRBV7-2 to TRBJ2-3, with D possibly matching TRBD2 (5 bases). V lost 1 base and J lost 4, with 9 bases in between. In germline, CDR1 is SGHTA, CDR2 FQGNSA. The CDR3 has 14 residues. The CDR3 sequence: CASSLVAGPDTQYF. As DNA, the CDR3 is TGTGCCAGCAGCTTAGTTGCGGGCCCAGATACGCAGTATTTT.

This chain uses TRBV30 with TRBJ1-4, with TRBD1 identical over 9 bases. This CDR3 has 14 amino acids. Germline V lookup: CDR1 GTSNPN, CDR2 SVGIG (reference sequence). With V trimmed by 5 bases and J by 2 bases, 3 bases remained unmatched. The CDR3 is CAWRDRATNEKLFF. In DNA form, the CDR3 reads TGTGCCTGGCGGGACAGGGCCACTAATGAAAAACTGTTTTTT. The whole variable domain, remainder taken from reference TRBV30 and TRBJ1-4, is SQTIHQWPATLVQPVGSPLSLECTVEGTSNPNLYWYRQAAGRGLQLLFYSVGIGQISSEVPQNLSASRPQDRQFILSSKKLLLSDSGFYLCAWRDRATNEKLFFGSGTQLSVL.

This chain uses TRBV6-1 with TRBJ2-5; TRBD2 is a possible D gene (6 bases). Trimming cost V 6 bases and J 5 bases, with 16 bases left between them. The germline gives CDR1 MNHNS, CDR2 SASEGT. The CDR3 extends over 14 amino acids. The CDR3 DNA reads TGTGCCAGCAGACTAGCCCCGGGGGTGGAGACCCAGTACTTC. Its protein product is CASRLAPGVETQYF.

The chain is built from TRBV5-8 and TRBJ1-2, with TRBD1 matching over 10 bases. Germline CDR1 is SGHTS and CDR2 is YDEGEE. The CDR3 is made up of 17 amino acids. V lost 6 bases to trimming and J lost 6 bases; unmatched junction nucleotides: 17. The CDR3 DNA sequence: TGTGCCAGCATCTACTTCTCCGGGACAGGGGTGTCTCATGGCTACACCTTC. It translates to CASIYFSGTGVSHGYTF.

This chain's CDR3 is CASSFTSDSYEQYF. The DNA for the CDR3 is TGTGCCAGCAGCTTTACTAGCGACTCCTACGAGCAGTACTTC. The chain combines TRBV7-9 with TRBJ2-7; 7 bases match TRBD2. The CDR3 has 14 residues. Trimming took 3 bases from V and 0 from J; bases not matched to a gene: 2. The V gene's germline CDR1 is SEHNR and CDR2 FQNEAQ (reference sequence).

The rearrangement links TRBV4-1 to TRBJ1-5, with TRBD1 identical over 8 bases. The CDR3 extends over 15 amino acids. The V segment lost 0 bases and the J segment 9 bases; nucleotides outside the gene matches: 7. Germline lookup yields CDR1 MGHRA and CDR2 YSYEKL. The CDR3 DNA reads as TGCGCCAGCAGCCAAGAATACAGGGGGATCGGGCCCCAGCATTTT. Protein product: CASSQEYRGIGPQHF.

The chain carries TRBV6-5 and TRBJ2-1; unclear D gene. Trimming shortened V by 4 bases and J by 8 bases, and 3 bases separated the two germline ends. Looked up from germline, CDR1 is MNHEY and CDR2 is SVGAGI. CDR3 size: 10 residues. The CDR3 DNA reads as TGTGCCAGCAGTTCGTATGAGCAGTTCTTC. Encoded protein: CASSSYEQFF.

This chain connects TRBV27 to TRBJ1-1; 7 bases align to TRBD1. J gave up 4 bases and V 1 base, and 6 bases lay outside the gene matches. CDR3 length: 15 amino acids. Germline values: CDR1 MNHEY, CDR2 SMNVEV (reference sequence). The CDR3 reads CASSLLTGPRTEAFF. The CDR3 region has the DNA TGTGCCAGCAGTTTATTGACAGGGCCCCGCACTGAAGCTTTCTTT.

Here the CDR3 reads CASSFDRGLGYTF. For the CDR3, the DNA is TGTGCCAGCAGTTTCGACAGGGGGTTGGGCTACACCTTC. This rearrangement joins TRBV27 to TRBJ1-2; 9 bases match TRBD1. V dropped 3 bases and J dropped 8; count of bases not matched to a gene: 4. Germline-derived CDR1 and CDR2 are MNHEY and SMNVEV (reference sequence). This CDR3 has 13 amino acids.

J is TRBJ2-3 and V is TRBV5-1; TRBD2 matches 13 bases. The CDR3 extends over 15 amino acids. Germline CDR1 and CDR2: SGHRS and YFSETQ. J gave up 6 bases and V 4 bases, and 5 bases lay outside the gene matches. The CDR3 is CASSHGLAGVDTQYF. CDR3 DNA: TGCGCCAGCAGCCACGGACTAGCGGGGGTCGATACGCAGTATTTT.

The rearrangement uses TRBV30 and TRBJ1-1; D unclear. V was clipped by 2 bases and J by 6 bases, with 7 bases between them. The CDR3 covers 11 residues. The V gene's germline CDR1 is GTSNPN and CDR2 SVGIG (reference sequence). The CDR3 region is CAWSPRSEAFF. In DNA, the CDR3 is TGTGCCTGGAGTCCCCGTTCTGAAGCTTTCTTT.

The chain carries TRBV29-1 and TRBJ2-7; 9 bases are shared with TRBD1. CDR3 length: 14 amino acids. Germline loops: CDR1 SQVTM, CDR2 ANQGSEA. The trim removed 6 bases at V and 4 bases at J, leaving 10 bases unmatched. CDR3 DNA sequence: TGCAGCGTCCGCCGGGACAGGGTCCCTTACGAGCAGTACTTC. This codes for CSVRRDRVPYEQYF.

V and J are TRBV13 and TRBJ2-3, with D perhaps matching TRBD1 (5 bases). The CDR3 is 16 amino acids. V was clipped by 0 bases and J by 4 bases, with 14 bases between them. From germline, CDR1 is PRHDT and CDR2 FYEKMQ (reference sequence). Here the CDR3 DNA reads TGTGCCAGCAGCTTAGGTCCAGGGAATTATGCAGATACGCAGTATTTT. Translating gives CASSLGPGNYADTQYF. The full variable domain, its missing parts supplied by reference TRBV13 and TRBJ2-3, is AAGVIQSPRHLIKEKRETATLKCYPIPRHDTVYWYQQGPGQDPQFLISFYEKMQSDKGSIPDRFSAQQFSDYHSELNMSSLELGDSALYFCASSLGPGNYADTQYFGPGTRLTVL.

CDR3 in amino acids: CASSQDGTGDHEQFF. The CDR3 DNA reads as TGCGCCAGCAGCCAAGATGGGACAGGGGACCATGAGCAGTTCTTC. The genes are TRBV4-1 and TRBJ2-1; 10 bases are shared with TRBD1. The germline CDR1 and CDR2 sequences are MGHRA and YSYEKL. This CDR3 spans 15 amino acids. Trimming removed 0 bases from V and 8 bases from J; junction bases left unmatched: 4.

The chain carries TRBV7-2 and TRBJ2-7, with D perhaps TRBD1 (5 bases). CDR1 and CDR2 from the germline V gene are SGHTA and FQGNSA. The CDR3 contains 16 residues. V was cut by 0 bases and J by 2 bases, with 14 bases left in between. The CDR3 loop reads CASSLASGSTTYEQYF. CDR3 nucleotides: TGTGCCAGCAGCTTAGCGTCAGGGTCCACCACCTACGAGCAGTACTTC.

The chain recombines TRBV7-2 with TRBJ1-6; the match to TRBD1 covers 8 bases. CDR1 is SGHTA, CDR2 FQGNSA, per germline. J was trimmed by 10 bases and V by 0 bases; bases with no gene match: 5. The CDR3 totals 15 residues. The CDR3 nucleotides are TGTGCCAGCAGCTTAGCTCGGACAGGGTTCTCACCCCTCCACTTT. Translated: CASSLARTGFSPLHF.

In its sample, this clone was seen once. The CDR3 bases are TGTGCCAGCAGCTTGACTCTTAGTTACGAGCAGTACTTC. The encoded protein is CASSLTLSYEQYF. The chain combines TRBV7-6 with TRBJ2-7; D not resolved. CDR1 and CDR2 from the germline V gene are SGHVS and FNYEAQ. V was shortened by 3 bases and J by 4 bases, with 10 bases between the two germline ends. The CDR3 covers 13 residues.

This clone was detected a few times. The CDR3 sequence is CASSWGRSYNEQFF. CDR3 coding DNA: TGTGCCAGCAGCTGGGGGAGGAGTTACAATGAGCAGTTCTTC. The V call is TRBV11-2, the J call TRBJ2-1; possibly TRBD2 for D (6 bases). The CDR3 contains 14 residues. Per the germline V gene, CDR1 is SGHAT and CDR2 is FQNNGV. Trimming removed 4 bases from V and 4 bases from J, with 11 bases in between.